This T cell receptor beta chain was captured by sequencing in a study of CD8 T cells in Susac syndrome. Study information: Patients with Susac syndrome were therapy-naive, taking corticosteroids, with some also receiving intravenous immunoglobulin, or taking intravenous immunoglobulin alone at the time their blood was drawn.

With V trimmed by 1 base and J by 4 bases, 1 base remained unmatched. Germline assignment: CDR1 LGHNT and CDR2 FRNRAP. The CDR3 length is 14 residues. About this clonotype: Antigen: not known.

General observations from the study: The CD4+ T cell repertoires of Susac syndrome were found to show no clonal expansion.

High-throughput TCR beta sequencing covered peripheral CD8+ and CD4+ T cells. Random hexamers were used to reverse transcribe roughly 0.5 to 1 ug of RNA. From the immunoSEQ multiplex PCR reads, TCRdb called clonotypes with MiXCR, one entry per CDR3 protein. In the table there are about 140,000 distinct CDR3 sequences, about 95% of which are singletons. This clonotype was sampled from a human donor with Susac syndrome. The sequenced sample was CD4+ T cells from PBMCs. The J gene is TRBJ2-5, the V gene TRBV12-5; 9 nucleotides agree with TRBD2. The CDR3 region has the DNA TGTGCTAGTGGTTTGGCGACTAGCGGAGAGACCCAGTACTTC. This gives the protein CASGLATSGETQYF. Combining the CDR3 with reference TRBV12-5 and TRBJ2-5 gives the whole variable domain DARVTQTPRHKVTEMGQEVTMRCQPILGHNTVFWYRQTMMQGLELLAYFRNRAPLDDSGMPKDRFSAEMPDATLATLKIQPSEPRDSAVYFCASGLATSGETQYFGPGTRLLVL.